What follows are 6 T cell receptor beta chains derived from one specimen sequenced in a study of post-analysis software for immune sequencing data. Study observations and caveats: Patients carried 5 or 6 TRBV segments more frequently than controls did, and TRBV5-6, TRBV5-1 and TRBV20-1 were among them.

Incorporated into the TCR beta cDNA libraries were unique molecular identifiers, which served to reduce PCR and sequencing biases. Via MiXCR, TCRdb re-called the PCR reads, giving one row per CDR3 protein. The sample includes about 810,000 distinct CDR3 sequences, roughly 50% seen only once; the top ten take approximately 4.4%. These receptors have no identified antigens. Sequencing was carried out using blood. The receptors shown here come from a girl between 5 and 17 years old with multiple sclerosis.

The J gene is TRBJ2-7, the V gene TRBV29-1; TRBD2 matches 15 bases. V was clipped by 8 bases and J by 7 bases; unmatched bases: 12. Germline CDR1 and CDR2: SQVTM and ANQGSEA. This CDR3 contains 15 residues. This chain's CDR3 is CSPGTSGGPRNEQYF. The CDR3 bases are TGCAGCCCTGGGACTAGCGGGGGGCCGAGGAATGAGCAGTACTTC.

The V gene is TRBV6-6, the J gene TRBJ2-7, with TRBD2 matching 8 bases. Trimming at V came to 11 bases and at J to 5 bases, leaving 11 bases not matched to a gene. CDR1 and CDR2 from the germline V gene are MNHNY and SVGAGI (reference sequence). The CDR3 runs 13 residues. The CDR3 nucleotides read TGTGCCGGAAGGGGGAGCGGGAGTGACGAGCAGTACTTC. Translated: CAGRGSGSDEQYF.

The V and J genes are TRBV7-2 and TRBJ2-4; 7 positions match TRBD1. Germline-derived CDR1 and CDR2 are SGHTA and FQGNSA. After removal of 3 bases from V and 13 bases from J, the junction contained 6 bases not matched to a gene. This CDR3 contains 12 residues. For the CDR3, the DNA is TGTGCCAGCAGCTTTTCCACAGGGGTGCAGTACTTC. It yields the protein CASSFSTGVQYF.

The chain carries TRBV7-9 and TRBJ2-1, with unresolved D. Germline V CDR1 and CDR2: SEHNR, FQNEAQ (reference sequence). The V gene lost 5 bases and the J gene lost 5 bases, with 10 bases spanning the gap. The CDR3 runs to 13 residues. The CDR3 is CASSPTDHNEQFF. DNA for the CDR3: TGTGCCAGCAGCCCGACTGACCACAATGAGCAGTTCTTC. The full variable domain, in which reference TRBV7-9 and TRBJ2-1 provide the parts outside the CDR3, is DTGVSQNPRHKITKRGQNVTFRCDPISEHNRLYWYRQTLGQGPEFLTYFQNEAQLEKSRLLSDRFSAERPKGSFSTLEIQRTEQGDSAMYLCASSPTDHNEQFFGPGTRLTVL.

This sequence joins TRBV12-3 or TRBV12-4 and TRBJ2-7; TRBD2 matches 16 bases. J was trimmed by 8 bases and V by 6 bases; bases with no gene match: 13. The CDR3 loop spans 17 amino acids. DNA of the CDR3: TGTGCCAGCAGGTCGGGACTAGCGGGGGGGCATAATTTCAAGCAGTACTTC. Encoded protein: CASRSGLAGGHNFKQYF.

The rearrangement joins TRBV28 to TRBJ2-1; D might be TRBD2 (6 bases). Germline V gene sequence: CDR1 MDHEN, CDR2 SYDVKM. V was shortened by 2 bases and J by 4 bases, with 15 bases between the two germline ends. This CDR3 region has 16 residues. CDR3 sequence reads: CASSLAPGLTYNEQFF. CDR3 in DNA: TGTGCCAGCAGTTTAGCCCCGGGACTGACTTACAATGAGCAGTTCTTC.